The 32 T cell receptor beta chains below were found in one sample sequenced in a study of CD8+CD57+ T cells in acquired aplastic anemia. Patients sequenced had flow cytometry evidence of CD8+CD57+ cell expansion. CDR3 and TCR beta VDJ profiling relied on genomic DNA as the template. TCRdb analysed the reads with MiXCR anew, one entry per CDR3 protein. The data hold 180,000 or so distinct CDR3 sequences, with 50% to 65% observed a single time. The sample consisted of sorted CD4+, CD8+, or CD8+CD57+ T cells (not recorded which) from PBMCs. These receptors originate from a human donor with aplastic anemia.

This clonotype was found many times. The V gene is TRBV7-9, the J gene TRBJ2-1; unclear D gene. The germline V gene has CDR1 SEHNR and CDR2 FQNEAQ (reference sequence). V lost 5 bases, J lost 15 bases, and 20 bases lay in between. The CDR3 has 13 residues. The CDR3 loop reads CASSNNTPRSGFF. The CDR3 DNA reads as TGTGCCAGCAGCAATAATACCCCCAGATCTGGGTTCTTC.

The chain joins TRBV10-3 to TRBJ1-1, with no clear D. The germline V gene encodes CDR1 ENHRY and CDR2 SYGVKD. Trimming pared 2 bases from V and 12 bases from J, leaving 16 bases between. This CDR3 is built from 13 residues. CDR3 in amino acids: CAISEGRYEQTFF. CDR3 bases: TGTGCCATCAGTGAGGGACGTTACGAGCAAACTTTCTTT.

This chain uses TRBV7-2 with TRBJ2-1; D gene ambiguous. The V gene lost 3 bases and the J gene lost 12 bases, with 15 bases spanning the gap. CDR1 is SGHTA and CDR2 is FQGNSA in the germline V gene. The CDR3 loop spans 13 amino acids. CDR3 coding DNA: TGTGCCAGCAGCTTGGGTCAGCAAAGTGGGCAGTTCTTC. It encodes CASSLGQQSGQFF. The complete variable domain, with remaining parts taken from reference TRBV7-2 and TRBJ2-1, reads GAGVSQSPSNKVTEKGKDVELRCDPISGHTALYWYRQSLGQGLEFLIYFQGNSAPDKSGLPSDRFSAERTGGSVSTLTIQRTQQEDSAVYLCASSLGQQSGQFFGPGTRLTVL.

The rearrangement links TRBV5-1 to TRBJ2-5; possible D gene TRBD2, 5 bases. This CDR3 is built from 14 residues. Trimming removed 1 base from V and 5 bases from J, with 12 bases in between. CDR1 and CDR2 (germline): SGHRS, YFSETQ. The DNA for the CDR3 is TGCGCCAGCAGCTTGTATAGCGAGTGGGAGACCCAGTACTTC. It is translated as CASSLYSEWETQYF.

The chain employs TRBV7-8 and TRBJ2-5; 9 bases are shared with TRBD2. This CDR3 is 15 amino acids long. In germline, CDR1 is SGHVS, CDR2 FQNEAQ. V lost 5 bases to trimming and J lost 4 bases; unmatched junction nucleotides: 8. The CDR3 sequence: CASSQSGGKGETQYF. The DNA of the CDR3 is TGTGCCAGCAGCCAAAGCGGGGGGAAGGGAGAGACCCAGTACTTC.

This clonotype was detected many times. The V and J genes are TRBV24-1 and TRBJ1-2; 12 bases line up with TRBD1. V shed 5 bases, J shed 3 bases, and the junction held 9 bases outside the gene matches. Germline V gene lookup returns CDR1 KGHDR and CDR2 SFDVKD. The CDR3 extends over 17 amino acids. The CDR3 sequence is CATSARGQGAKDYGYTF. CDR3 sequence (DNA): TGTGCCACCAGTGCTAGGGGACAGGGGGCGAAAGACTATGGCTACACCTTC.

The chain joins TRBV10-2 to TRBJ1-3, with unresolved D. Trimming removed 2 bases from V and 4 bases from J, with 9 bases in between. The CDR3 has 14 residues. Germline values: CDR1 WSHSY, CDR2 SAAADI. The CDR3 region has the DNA TGCGCCAGCAGTGAGAGTAGTGGAGGAAACACCATATATTTT. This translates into CASSESSGGNTIYF.

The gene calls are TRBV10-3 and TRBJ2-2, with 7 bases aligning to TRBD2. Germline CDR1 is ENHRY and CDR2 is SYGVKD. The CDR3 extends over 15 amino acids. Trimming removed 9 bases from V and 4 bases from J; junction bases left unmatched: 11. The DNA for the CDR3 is TGTGCCATTGGAGCGGGGCGGGGACCCACCGGGGAGCTGTTTTTT. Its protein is CAIGAGRGPTGELFF.

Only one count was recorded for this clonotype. CDR3 bases: TGTGCCAGTAGTAGGGGACAGGGGGTGACGAACACTGAAGCTTTCTTT. Encoded protein: CASSRGQGVTNTEAFF. The chain uses TRBV19 and TRBJ1-1; TRBD1 matches 11 bases. Trimming removed 4 bases from V and 1 base from J; junction bases left unmatched: 5. This CDR3 comprises 16 residues. CDR1 is LNHDA, CDR2 SQIVND, per germline (reference sequence).

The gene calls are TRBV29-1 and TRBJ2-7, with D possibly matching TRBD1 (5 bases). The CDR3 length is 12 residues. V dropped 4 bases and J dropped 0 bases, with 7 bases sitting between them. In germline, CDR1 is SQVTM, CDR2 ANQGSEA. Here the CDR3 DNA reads TGCAGCGTTGCTAGGGGCTCCTACGAGCAGTACTTC. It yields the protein CSVARGSYEQYF.

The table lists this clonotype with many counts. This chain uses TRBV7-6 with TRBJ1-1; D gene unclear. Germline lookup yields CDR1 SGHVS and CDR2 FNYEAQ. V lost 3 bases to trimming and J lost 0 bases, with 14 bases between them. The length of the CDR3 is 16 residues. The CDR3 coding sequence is TGTGCCAGCAGCTTGATGAGTGACCGGATGAACACTGAAGCTTTCTTT. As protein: CASSLMSDRMNTEAFF.

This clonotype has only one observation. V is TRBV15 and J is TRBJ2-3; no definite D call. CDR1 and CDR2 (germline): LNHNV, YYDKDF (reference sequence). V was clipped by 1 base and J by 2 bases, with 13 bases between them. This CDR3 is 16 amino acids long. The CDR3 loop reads CATSRVVGLYTDTQYF. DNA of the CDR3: TGTGCCACCAGCAGAGTGGTAGGGCTCTACACAGATACGCAGTATTTT.

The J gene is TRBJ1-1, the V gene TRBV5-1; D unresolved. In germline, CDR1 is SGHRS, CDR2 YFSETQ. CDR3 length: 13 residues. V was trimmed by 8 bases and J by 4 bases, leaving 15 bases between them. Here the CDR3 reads CASREVQSTEAFF. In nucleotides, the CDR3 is TGCGCCAGTCGGGAGGTCCAGAGCACTGAAGCTTTCTTT.

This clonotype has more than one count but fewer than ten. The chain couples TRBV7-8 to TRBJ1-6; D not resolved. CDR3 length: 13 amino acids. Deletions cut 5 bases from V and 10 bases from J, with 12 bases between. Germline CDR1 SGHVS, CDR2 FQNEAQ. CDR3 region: CASSHGADSPLHF. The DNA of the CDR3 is TGTGCCAGCAGCCATGGAGCGGACTCACCCCTCCACTTT.

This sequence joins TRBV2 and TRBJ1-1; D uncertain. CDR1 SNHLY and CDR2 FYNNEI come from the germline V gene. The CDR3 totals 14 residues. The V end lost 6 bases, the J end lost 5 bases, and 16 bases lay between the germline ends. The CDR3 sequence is CASRKALGKTEAFF. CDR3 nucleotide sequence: TGTGCCAGCAGGAAGGCATTGGGGAAGACTGAAGCTTTCTTT.

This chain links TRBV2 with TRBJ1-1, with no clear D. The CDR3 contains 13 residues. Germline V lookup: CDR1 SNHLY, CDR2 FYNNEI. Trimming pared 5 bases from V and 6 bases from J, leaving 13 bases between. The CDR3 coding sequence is TGTGCCAGCAGTCGAACGATCACTTCTGAAGCTTTCTTT. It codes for CASSRTITSEAFF.

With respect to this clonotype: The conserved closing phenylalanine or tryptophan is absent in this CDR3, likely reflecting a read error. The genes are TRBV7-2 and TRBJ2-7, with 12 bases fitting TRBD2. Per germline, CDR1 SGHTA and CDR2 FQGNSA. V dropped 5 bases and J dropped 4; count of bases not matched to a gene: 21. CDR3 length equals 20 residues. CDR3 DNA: TGTGCCAGCAGCCCCAGACTAGCGGGGGCCTGGGCGATATGGGGGTACGAGCAGTACCTC. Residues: CASSPRLAGAWAIWGYEQYL.

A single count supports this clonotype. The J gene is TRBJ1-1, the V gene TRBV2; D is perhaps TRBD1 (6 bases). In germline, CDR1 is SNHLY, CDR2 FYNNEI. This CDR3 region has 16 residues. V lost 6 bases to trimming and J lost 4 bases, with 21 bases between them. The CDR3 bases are TGTGCCAGCAGCTTAGGAGGGGGAGTGGGTGCCACTGAAGCTTTCTTT. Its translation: CASSLGGGVGATEAFF.

DNA for the CDR3: TGTGCCAGTAACTCCGACAGGGTAGGTCAGCCCCAGCATTTT. Translating it yields CASNSDRVGQPQHF. V is TRBV19 and J is TRBJ1-5, with 7 bases lining up with TRBD1. Germline V gene lookup returns CDR1 LNHDA and CDR2 SQIVND (reference sequence). J gave up 6 bases and V 7 bases, and 9 bases lay outside the gene matches. CDR3 length: 14 amino acids.

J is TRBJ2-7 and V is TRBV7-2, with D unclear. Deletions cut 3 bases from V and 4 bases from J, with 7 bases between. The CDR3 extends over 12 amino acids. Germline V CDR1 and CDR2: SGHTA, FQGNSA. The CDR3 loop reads CASSFVGYEQYF. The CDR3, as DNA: TGTGCCAGCAGCTTCGTAGGGTACGAGCAGTACTTC.

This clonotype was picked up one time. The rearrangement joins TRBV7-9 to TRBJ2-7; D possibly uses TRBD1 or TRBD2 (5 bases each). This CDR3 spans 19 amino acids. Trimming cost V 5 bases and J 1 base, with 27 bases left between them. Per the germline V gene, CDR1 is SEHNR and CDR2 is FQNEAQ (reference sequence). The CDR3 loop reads CASSPPVIRPGRLSYEQYF. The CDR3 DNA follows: TGTGCCAGCAGCCCACCGGTAATTAGACCGGGACGGCTATCCTACGAGCAGTACTTC.

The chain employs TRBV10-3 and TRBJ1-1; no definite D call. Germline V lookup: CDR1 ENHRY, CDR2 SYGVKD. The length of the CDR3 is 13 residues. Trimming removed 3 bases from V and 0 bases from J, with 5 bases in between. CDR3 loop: CAISDTLNTEAFF. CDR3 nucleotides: TGTGCCATCAGTGACACCTTGAACACTGAAGCTTTCTTT.

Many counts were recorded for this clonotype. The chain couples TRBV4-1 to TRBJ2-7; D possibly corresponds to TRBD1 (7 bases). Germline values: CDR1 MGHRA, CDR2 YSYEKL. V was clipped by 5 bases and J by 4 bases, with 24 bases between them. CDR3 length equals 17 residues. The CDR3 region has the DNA TGCGCCAGCAGCAAAATCGAAGGAGAGACAGGGAGGTACGAGCAGTACTTC. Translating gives CASSKIEGETGRYEQYF.

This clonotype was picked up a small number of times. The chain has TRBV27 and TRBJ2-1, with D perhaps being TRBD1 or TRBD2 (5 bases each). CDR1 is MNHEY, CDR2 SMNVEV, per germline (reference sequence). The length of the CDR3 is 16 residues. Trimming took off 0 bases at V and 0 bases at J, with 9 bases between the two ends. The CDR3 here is CASSLSRGGSYNEQFF. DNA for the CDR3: TGTGCCAGCAGTTTATCGAGGGGCGGCTCCTACAATGAGCAGTTCTTC.

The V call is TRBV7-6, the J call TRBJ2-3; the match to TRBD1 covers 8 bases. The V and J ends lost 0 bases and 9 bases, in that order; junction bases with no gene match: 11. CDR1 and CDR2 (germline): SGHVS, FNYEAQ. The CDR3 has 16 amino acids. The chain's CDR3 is CASSLAQGALGRTQYF. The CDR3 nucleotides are TGTGCCAGCAGCTTAGCCCAGGGGGCGCTAGGTCGCACGCAGTATTTT.

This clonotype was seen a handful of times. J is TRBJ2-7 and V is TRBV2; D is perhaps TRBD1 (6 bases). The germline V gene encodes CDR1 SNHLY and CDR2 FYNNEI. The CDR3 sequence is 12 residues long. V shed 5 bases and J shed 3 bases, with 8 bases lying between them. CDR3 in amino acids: CASSSRGYEQYF. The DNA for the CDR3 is TGTGCCAGCAGTTCCAGGGGCTACGAGCAGTACTTC. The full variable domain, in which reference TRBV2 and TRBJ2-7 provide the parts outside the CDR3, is EPEVTQTPSHQVTQMGQEVILRCVPISNHLYFYWYRQILGQKVEFLVSFYNNEISEKSEIFDDQFSVERPDGSNFTLKIRSTKLEDSAMYFCASSSRGYEQYFGPGTRLTVT.

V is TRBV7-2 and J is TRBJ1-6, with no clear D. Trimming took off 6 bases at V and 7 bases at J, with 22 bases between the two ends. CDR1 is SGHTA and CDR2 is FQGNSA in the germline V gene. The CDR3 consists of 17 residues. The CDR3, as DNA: TGTGCCAGCAGGGAAACGGGTCTTCCGATATTAAATTCACCCCTCCACTTT. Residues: CASRETGLPILNSPLHF.

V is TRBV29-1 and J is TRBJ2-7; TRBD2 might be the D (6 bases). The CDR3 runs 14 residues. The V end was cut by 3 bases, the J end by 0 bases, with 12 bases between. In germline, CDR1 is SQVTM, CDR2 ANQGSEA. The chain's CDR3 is CSVDFAGSSYEQYF. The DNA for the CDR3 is TGCAGCGTTGATTTCGCGGGGAGCTCCTACGAGCAGTACTTC.

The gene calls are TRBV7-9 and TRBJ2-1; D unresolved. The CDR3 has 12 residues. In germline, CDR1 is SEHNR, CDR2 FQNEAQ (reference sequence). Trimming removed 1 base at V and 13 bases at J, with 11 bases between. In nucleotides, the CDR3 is TGTGCCAGCAGCTTAGGCGCCACGCTTCAGTTCTTC. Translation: CASSLGATLQFF.

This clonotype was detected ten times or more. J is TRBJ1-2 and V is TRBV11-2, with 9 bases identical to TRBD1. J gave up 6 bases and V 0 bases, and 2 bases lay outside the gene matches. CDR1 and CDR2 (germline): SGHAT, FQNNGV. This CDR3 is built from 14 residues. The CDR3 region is CASSLEQGAHGYTF. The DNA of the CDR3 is TGTGCCAGCAGCTTAGAACAGGGGGCGCATGGCTACACCTTC.

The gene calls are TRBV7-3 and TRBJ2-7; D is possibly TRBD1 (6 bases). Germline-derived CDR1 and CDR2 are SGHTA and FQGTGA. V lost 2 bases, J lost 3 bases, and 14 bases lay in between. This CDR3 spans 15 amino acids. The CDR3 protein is CASSLGKGHHYEQYF. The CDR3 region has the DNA TGTGCCAGCAGCTTAGGCAAGGGACACCACTACGAGCAGTACTTC.

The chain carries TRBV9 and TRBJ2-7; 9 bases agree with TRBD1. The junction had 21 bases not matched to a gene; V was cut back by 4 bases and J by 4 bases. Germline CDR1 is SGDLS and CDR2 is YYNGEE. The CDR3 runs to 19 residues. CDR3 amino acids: CASSPLQGAQRGVAYEQYF. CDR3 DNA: TGTGCCAGCAGCCCCTTACAGGGGGCCCAACGCGGGGTGGCTTACGAGCAGTACTTC.